The 26 T cell receptor beta chains below were found in one sample sequenced in a study of blood T cells in healthy people across ages. Then a second PCR, running about 6 to 12 cycles, was carried out with a sample-barcoded 5' primer and a J-beta primer mix. TCRdb reprocessed the 5' RACE reads with MiXCR, giving one entry per CDR3 protein. The table lists some 670,000 distinct CDR3 sequences, 52% of them singletons. Sequencing used blood. The receptors were gathered from a woman older than 75 in good health.

This clonotype was counted ten times or more. This CDR3 is CASSPLAGVTDTQYF. The DNA for the CDR3 is TGTGCCAGCAGTCCCCTGGCGGGGGTGACAGATACGCAGTATTTT. The chain is built from TRBV27 and TRBJ2-3; 7 nucleotides line up with TRBD2. After removal of 5 bases from V and 3 bases from J, the junction contained 8 bases not matched to a gene. The CDR3 runs to 15 residues. CDR1 and CDR2 from the germline V gene are MNHEY and SMNVEV (reference sequence).

The chain links TRBV29-1 to TRBJ1-5; TRBD1 matches at 7 bases. J was trimmed by 6 bases and V by 6 bases; bases with no gene match: 11. From germline, CDR1 is SQVTM and CDR2 ANQGSEA. The CDR3 consists of 14 residues. CDR3 coding DNA: TGCAGCGTCCGTACAGGGGTTAGCGGTCAGCCCCAGCATTTT. This codes for CSVRTGVSGQPQHF.

The rearrangement joins TRBV29-1 to TRBJ2-4; TRBD2 aligns across 10 bases. Germline V lookup: CDR1 SQVTM, CDR2 ANQGSEA. This CDR3 is built from 17 residues. V lost 0 bases to trimming and J lost 1 base; unmatched junction nucleotides: 6. CDR3 DNA: TGCAGCGTTGAAGATGGGAAGACTAGCGGGGCCAAAAACATTCAGTACTTC. This gives the protein CSVEDGKTSGAKNIQYF.

This clonotype was recorded once. This sequence may be a read error, since a much larger clone differs from it by one base. The chain carries TRBV6-2 or TRBV6-3 and TRBJ2-5, with D possibly being TRBD1 (5 bases). This CDR3 is built from 13 residues. Trimming stripped 8 bases from V and 11 bases from J, with 21 bases between. Per germline, CDR1 MNHEY and CDR2 SVGEGT. CDR3 coding DNA: TGTGCCAGCGGTTTAGACAGTATCAATGAGCAGTACTTC. Protein sequence: CASGLDSINEQYF.

The chain is built from TRBV12-3 or TRBV12-4 and TRBJ2-1; D perhaps matches TRBD2 (5 bases). CDR3 size: 16 residues. V was cut by 2 bases and J by 13 bases, with 24 bases left in between. CDR3 sequence: CASSLSGSPRDKTQFF. The CDR3 bases are TGTGCCAGCAGTTTATCAGGCTCCCCGAGGGATAAGACTCAGTTCTTC.

About this clonotype: The junction departs from germline at one end; a sequencing error may be responsible. The chain combines TRBV5-1 with TRBJ2-2, with a possible D match to TRBD1 (5 bases). The germline V gene has CDR1 SGHRS and CDR2 YFSETQ. The CDR3 runs 17 residues. The CDR3 region is CASSLVYRPSNTGELFF. DNA of the CDR3: TGCGCCAGCAGCTTAGTTTACAGGCCTTCGAATACCGGGGAGCTGTTTTTT.

The chain joins TRBV2 to TRBJ2-4; D is unresolved. This CDR3 region has 12 residues. V was cut by 4 bases and J by 9 bases, with 10 bases left in between. The germline V gene encodes CDR1 SNHLY and CDR2 FYNNEI. The CDR3 is CASSGKRSIQYF. The CDR3 DNA is TGTGCCAGCAGTGGGAAGCGCAGCATTCAGTACTTC.

J is TRBJ2-6 and V is TRBV4-3; D is unresolved. The V gene lost 0 bases and the J gene lost 4 bases, with 7 bases spanning the gap. The CDR3 length is 15 residues. Germline V gives CDR1 LGHNA, CDR2 YSLEER. The CDR3 reads CASSQDTGGANVLTF. CDR3 nucleotide sequence: TGCGCCAGCAGCCAAGATACCGGGGGGGCCAACGTCCTGACTTTC.

This clonotype came up a few times. This chain uses TRBV6-2 or TRBV6-3 with TRBJ2-1, with 9 bases fitting TRBD2. Germline V gene lookup returns CDR1 MNHEY and CDR2 SVGEGT. CDR3 length: 15 amino acids. The trim removed 3 bases at V and 6 bases at J, leaving 6 bases unmatched. In nucleotides, the CDR3 is TGTGCCAGCAGTTATGCGTCTAGCGGGACCAATGAGCAGTTCTTC. It specifies CASSYASSGTNEQFF.

J is TRBJ2-5 and V is TRBV7-8; 8 positions agree with TRBD2. Losses at the gene ends were 7 bases for V and 11 bases for J; bases not matched to a gene: 15. This CDR3 has 14 residues. The germline CDR1 and CDR2 sequences are SGHVS and FQNEAQ. The CDR3 here is CASTLRGGRNEQYF. As DNA, the CDR3 is TGTGCCAGCACCCTAAGGGGCGGGAGGAATGAGCAGTACTTC.

V and J are TRBV29-1 and TRBJ2-3; possibly TRBD2 for D (5 bases). Trimming removed 2 bases from V and 3 bases from J, with 9 bases in between. Looked up from germline, CDR1 is SQVTM and CDR2 is ANQGSEA. This CDR3 is built from 13 residues. As DNA, the CDR3 is TGCAGCGTTGAAAGCCCGGGGACAGATACGCAGTATTTT. Its protein is CSVESPGTDTQYF.

This chain connects TRBV4-1 to TRBJ2-1; 12 nucleotides line up with TRBD2. Germline V gene data show CDR1 as MGHRA and CDR2 as YSYEKL. The junction had 10 bases not matched to a gene; V was cut back by 0 bases and J by 4 bases. CDR3 length: 19 residues. Here the CDR3 reads CASSQDVPWTSGIYNEQFF. For the CDR3, the DNA is TGCGCCAGCAGCCAAGATGTCCCCTGGACTAGCGGGATATACAATGAGCAGTTCTTC.

This sequence joins TRBV4-3 and TRBJ2-6; D remains unclear. Germline CDR1 LGHNA, CDR2 YSLEER. This CDR3 comprises 16 residues. V lost 0 bases, J lost 0 bases, and 6 bases lay in between. The CDR3 DNA reads TGCGCCAGCAGCCAAGATTTTCGCTCTGGGGCCAACGTCCTGACTTTC. Protein: CASSQDFRSGANVLTF.

In the case of this clonotype: A read error may explain this, as a much larger clone is one base away. This chain links TRBV7-8 with TRBJ2-1; D gene ambiguous. The CDR3 spans 13 residues. CDR1 and CDR2 (germline): SGHVS, FQNEAQ. V lost 4 bases and J 4 bases, leaving 8 bases between the germline ends. The CDR3 DNA sequence: TGTGCCAGCAGCTCCTACAGTTACAATGAGCAGTTCTTC. Protein product: CASSSYSYNEQFF.

The count of this clonotype is one. The V call is TRBV18, the J call TRBJ2-7; D is tentatively TRBD1 or TRBD2 (5 bases each). The V end was cut by 1 base, the J end by 2 bases, with 9 bases between. Germline CDR1 KGHSH, CDR2 LQKENI. The CDR3 totals 14 residues. The CDR3: CASSPRGNTYEQYF. The CDR3 nucleotides are TGTGCCAGCTCACCACGGGGGAATACCTACGAGCAGTACTTC.

Note on this clonotype: This clone may be a read error of a much larger clone one base away. The V call is TRBV9, the J call TRBJ2-3, with TRBD1 as a possible D gene (5 bases). The CDR3 is 13 amino acids. Germline V gene sequence: CDR1 SGDLS, CDR2 YYNGEE. CDR3 sequence reads: CASSVGATDAQYF. CDR3 nucleotide sequence: TGTGCCAGCAGCGTAGGGGCGACAGATGCGCAGTATTTT.

The chain couples TRBV7-2 to TRBJ1-1, with unresolved D. The germline V gene encodes CDR1 SGHTA and CDR2 FQGNSA. The CDR3 extends over 15 amino acids. With 5 bases removed from V and 0 bases from J, the gap between germline ends came to 13 bases. The CDR3 DNA reads TGTGCCAGCAGCCCAACGGGTGTGATGAACACTGAAGCTTTCTTT. The encoded protein is CASSPTGVMNTEAFF.

This chain connects TRBV7-2 to TRBJ2-7, with D perhaps matching TRBD2 (5 bases). This CDR3 spans 14 amino acids. V dropped 4 bases and J dropped 1 base, with 11 bases sitting between them. From germline, CDR1 is SGHTA and CDR2 FQGNSA. CDR3 DNA sequence: TGTGCCAGCAGCTCGCAGCGGAATTCCTACGAGCAGTACTTC. Encoded protein: CASSSQRNSYEQYF.

This chain uses TRBV12-3 or TRBV12-4 with TRBJ1-6; D not resolved. This CDR3 has 15 residues. V lost 1 base and J 9 bases, leaving 13 bases between the germline ends. In nucleotides, the CDR3 is TGTGCCAGCAGTTTAGAACCAAGGGTTGGTTCACCCCTCCACTTT. Protein product: CASSLEPRVGSPLHF.

Concerning this clonotype itself: This may be a read error, as it is one base from a much larger clone. The chain couples TRBV7-9 to TRBJ1-2, with no clear D. The germline V gene has CDR1 SEHNR and CDR2 FQNEAQ (reference sequence). V was shortened by 5 bases and J by 10 bases, with 11 bases between the two germline ends. CDR3 length equals 11 residues. CDR3 sequence (DNA): TGTGCCAGCAGCAGCCAAGGTGACTACACCTTC. It is translated as CASSSQGDYTF.

For this clonotype: This may be a read error, as it is one base from a much larger clone. The chain joins TRBV11-2 to TRBJ2-7, with TRBD1 as a possible D gene (5 bases). CDR1 is SGHAT and CDR2 is FQNNGV in the germline V gene. The V gene lost 5 bases and the J gene lost 7 bases, with 18 bases spanning the gap. CDR3 length equals 14 residues. CDR3 in amino acids: CASSPITGYNEQYF. Written as DNA, the CDR3 is TGTGCCAGCAGCCCAATTACAGGATACAATGAGCAGTACTTC.

The chain uses TRBV29-1 and TRBJ2-7, with D unclear. Germline V CDR1 and CDR2: SQVTM, ANQGSEA. Trimming took off 5 bases at V and 0 bases at J, with 14 bases between the two ends. This CDR3 is 14 amino acids long. DNA for the CDR3: TGCAGCGTTCGATACAGTATAAGCTCCTACGAGCAGTACTTC. Protein: CSVRYSISSYEQYF.

This chain uses TRBV10-3 with TRBJ1-5, with a tentative D call TRBD1 (5 bases). V was clipped by 0 bases and J by 2 bases, with 14 bases between them. CDR1 ENHRY and CDR2 SYGVKD come from the germline V gene. The CDR3 runs to 17 residues. The CDR3 DNA is TGTGCCATCAGTGAGTCCGGGGAGGGGCGACGCAATCAGCCCCAGCATTTT. As protein: CAISESGEGRRNQPQHF.

This clonotype was observed a single time. The chain recombines TRBV12-3 or TRBV12-4 with TRBJ2-5, with TRBD2 matching over 10 bases. This CDR3 region has 15 residues. The J segment lost 11 bases and the V segment lost 6 bases, leaving 15 bases of the junction unmatched. CDR3 coding DNA: TGTGCCAGCAGCCCTCACCGGGGACTAGCGTATGAGCAGTACTTC. The encoded protein is CASSPHRGLAYEQYF.

In regard to this clonotype: This may be a read error, as it is one base from a much larger clone. The rearrangement joins TRBV28 to TRBJ2-7, with a possible D match to TRBD2 (6 bases). Germline assignment: CDR1 MDHEN and CDR2 SYDVKM. Deletions cut 11 bases from V and 2 bases from J, with 28 bases between. This CDR3 comprises 17 residues. This CDR3 is CAGRLALRRGDTYEQYF. The CDR3 DNA reads as TGTGCCGGCCGCCTAGCGTTACGGCGGGGCGATACCTACGAGCAGTACTTC.

This clonotype was counted ten times or more. The CDR3 nucleotides are TGTGCCAGCAGCTTAGAACACCCAGGCACTGAAGCTTTCTTT. Its protein product is CASSLEHPGTEAFF. V usage is TRBV7-9 and J usage is TRBJ1-1, with no clear D. The CDR3 covers 14 residues. The germline CDR1 and CDR2 sequences are SEHNR and FQNEAQ (reference sequence). The V gene lost 1 base and the J gene lost 4 bases, with 10 bases spanning the gap.